This is a list of T cell receptor beta chains from one sample in a study of cytomegalovirus exposure and HLA in healthy donors. Measured with immunoSEQ multiplex PCR; TCRdb has only the in-frame clones, and not every one. The profile shows around 130,000 clones, 60% to 80% of them singletons. The sample comprised PBMCs. The receptors come from a woman in her sixties in good health and CMV-seronegative. Each CDR3 is given with its conserved first and last residue. D genes are given only for firm matches. Clone size is shown for a subset of rows, as once, few, many or a class of expanded clone.

d_call: TRBD2
j_call: TRBJ2-1
v_call: TRBV6-4
clone_size: -
cdr3_nt: TGTGCCAGCAGCGACGGGACTAGCGGCATGCAGCAGTTCTTC
cdr3_aa: CASSDGTSGMQQFF

d_call: TRBD2
j_call: TRBJ2-1
v_call: TRBV5-1
clone_size: -
cdr3_nt: TGCGCCAGCAGCAATCTAGCGGGGGGGGTGGACAATGAGCAGTTCTTC
cdr3_aa: CASSNLAGGVDNEQFF

d_call: TRBD1
j_call: TRBJ1-1
v_call: TRBV25-1
clone_size: -
cdr3_nt: TGTGCCAGCAGTGAGGGGACAGGGATTCACACTGAAGCTTTCTTT
cdr3_aa: CASSEGTGIHTEAFF

d_call: -
j_call: TRBJ1-5
v_call: TRBV5-1
clone_size: -
cdr3_nt: TGCGCCAGCAGCTCGGACGGGGGAAGCAATCAGCCCCAGCATTTT
cdr3_aa: CASSSDGGSNQPQHF

d_call: TRBD1
j_call: TRBJ2-7
v_call: TRBV18
clone_size: -
cdr3_nt: TGTGCCAGCTCACCGCCCAGGGGGATTTACGAGCAGTACTTC
cdr3_aa: CASSPPRGIYEQYF

d_call: TRBD1
j_call: TRBJ2-3
v_call: TRBV5-6
clone_size: few
cdr3_nt: TGTGCCAGCAGCCTGGGGGACAGGGGGCGGACAGATACGCAGTATTTT
cdr3_aa: CASSLGDRGRTDTQYF

d_call: TRBD2
j_call: TRBJ2-3
v_call: TRBV19
clone_size: -
cdr3_nt: TGTGCCAGTAGTCCTACCCTAGCGGGAGCAGGAGATACGCAGTATTTT
cdr3_aa: CASSPTLAGAGDTQYF

d_call: -
j_call: TRBJ1-1
v_call: TRBV5-1
clone_size: -
cdr3_nt: TGCGCCAGCAGCTTGGCCACGGGTACAGGGCTTCGCACTGAAGCTTTCTTT
cdr3_aa: CASSLATGTGLRTEAFF

d_call: TRBD1
j_call: TRBJ1-1
v_call: TRBV7-2
clone_size: -
cdr3_nt: TGTGCCAGCAGCCGAAAACCGACAGGGGGGAACACTGAAGCTTTCTTT
cdr3_aa: CASSRKPTGGNTEAFF

d_call: -
j_call: TRBJ1-1
v_call: TRBV27
clone_size: -
cdr3_nt: TGTGCCAGCAGTTTTGGACAGCCACACACTGAAGCTTTCTTT
cdr3_aa: CASSFGQPHTEAFF

d_call: -
j_call: TRBJ2-2
v_call: TRBV7-3
clone_size: -
cdr3_nt: TGTGCCAGCAGCTTAGGGGGCGTCGGGGAGCTGTTTTTT
cdr3_aa: CASSLGGVGELFF

d_call: TRBD1
j_call: TRBJ2-7
v_call: TRBV5-6
clone_size: -
cdr3_nt: TGTGCCAGCAGCTTGGCCGGTGACAGGGGCGAGCAGTACTTC
cdr3_aa: CASSLAGDRGEQYF

d_call: -
j_call: TRBJ2-2
v_call: TRBV5-1
clone_size: -
cdr3_nt: TGCGCCAGCAGCTTGATCGGTGGCACCGGGGAGCTGTTTTTT
cdr3_aa: CASSLIGGTGELFF

d_call: -
j_call: TRBJ2-7
v_call: TRBV5-6
clone_size: -
cdr3_nt: TGTGCCAGCAGCTCAGACAGGCGTTATACCTACGAGCAGTACTTC
cdr3_aa: CASSSDRRYTYEQYF

d_call: -
j_call: TRBJ2-3
v_call: TRBV27
clone_size: few
cdr3_nt: TGTGCCAGCAGGTACCTGGGCGGGGATAGCACAGATACGCAGTATTTT
cdr3_aa: CASRYLGGDSTDTQYF

d_call: -
j_call: TRBJ2-1
v_call: TRBV18
clone_size: -
cdr3_nt: TGTGCCAGCTCACCACCGGGCGGGCGCTACAATGAACAGTTCTTC
cdr3_aa: CASSPPGGRYNEQFF

d_call: TRBD1
j_call: TRBJ1-2
v_call: TRBV7-9
clone_size: -
cdr3_nt: TGTTCCAGCAGCTTATTTGGACAGGGGGTGTCAGTTTTTAACTATGGCTACACCTTC
cdr3_aa: CSSSLFGQGVSVFNYGYTF

d_call: -
j_call: TRBJ2-6
v_call: TRBV6-6
clone_size: -
cdr3_nt: TGTGCCAGCAGCCCCCTCTCTGGGGCCAACGTCCTGACTTTC
cdr3_aa: CASSPLSGANVLTF

d_call: TRBD2
j_call: TRBJ2-3
v_call: TRBV7-9
clone_size: -
cdr3_nt: TGTGCCAGCAGCTTAGTGGCGGGGGGCCGGGATACGCAGTATTTT
cdr3_aa: CASSLVAGGRDTQYF

d_call: TRBD2
j_call: TRBJ2-1
v_call: TRBV20-1
clone_size: -
cdr3_nt: TGCAGTGCTAGAGGCGGGAGGGAGGGGTTCTTC
cdr3_aa: CSARGGREGFF

d_call: -
j_call: TRBJ1-1
v_call: TRBV20-1
clone_size: -
cdr3_nt: TGCAGTGCTAGAGATCCCCAGGTAGCTTTCTTT
cdr3_aa: CSARDPQVAFF

d_call: -
j_call: TRBJ2-7
v_call: TRBV30
clone_size: once
cdr3_nt: TGTGCCTGGAGTGGCGGACTCTACGAGCAGTACTTC
cdr3_aa: CAWSGGLYEQYF

d_call: -
j_call: TRBJ1-5
v_call: TRBV5-8
clone_size: once
cdr3_nt: TGTGCCAGCAGCTCGACAGGCCTGGGACATCAGCCCCAGCATTTT
cdr3_aa: CASSSTGLGHQPQHF

d_call: -
j_call: TRBJ1-1
v_call: TRBV9
clone_size: -
cdr3_nt: TGTGCCAGCAGCGCGGCGGGGGCGCCGGACACTGAAGCTTTCTTT
cdr3_aa: CASSAAGAPDTEAFF

d_call: -
j_call: TRBJ1-2
v_call: TRBV19
clone_size: -
cdr3_nt: TGTGCCAGTAGTATCGAAGCCTATGGCTACACCTTC
cdr3_aa: CASSIEAYGYTF

d_call: -
j_call: TRBJ2-6
v_call: TRBV15
clone_size: -
cdr3_nt: TGTGCCACCAGCATAAGCCGGGGAGGAGCTGGGGCCAACGTCCTGACTTTC
cdr3_aa: CATSISRGGAGANVLTF

d_call: -
j_call: TRBJ2-6
v_call: TRBV6-1
clone_size: once
cdr3_nt: TGTGCCAGCGGCCGGGATCTCTCTGGGGCCAACGTCCTGACTTTC
cdr3_aa: CASGRDLSGANVLTF

d_call: TRBD1
j_call: TRBJ2-1
v_call: TRBV30
clone_size: -
cdr3_nt: TGTGCCTGGAGGGGACAGGGGACTTACAATGAGCAGTTCTTC
cdr3_aa: CAWRGQGTYNEQFF

d_call: -
j_call: TRBJ2-7
v_call: TRBV19
clone_size: -
cdr3_nt: TGTGCCAGTAGTAGAACCGGGTCGGTGCAGTACTTC
cdr3_aa: CASSRTGSVQYF

d_call: -
j_call: TRBJ2-7
v_call: TRBV7-5
clone_size: -
cdr3_nt: TGTGCCAGAAGCCCCCCCGTCGGGACAGGCGGGTACTTC
cdr3_aa: CARSPPVGTGGYF

d_call: -
j_call: TRBJ2-7
v_call: TRBV28
clone_size: -
cdr3_nt: TGTGCCAGCAGTCGACAGGAGCCCTACGAGCAGTACTTC
cdr3_aa: CASSRQEPYEQYF

d_call: TRBD2
j_call: TRBJ2-1
v_call: TRBV6-6
clone_size: -
cdr3_nt: TGTGCCAGCAGTGCCATCCGGGGGACTAGCCAGTTCTTC
cdr3_aa: CASSAIRGTSQFF

d_call: -
j_call: TRBJ1-1
v_call: TRBV19
clone_size: -
cdr3_nt: TGTGCCAGTAGTCTACAGGACAGCTTGAACACTGAAGCTTTCTTT
cdr3_aa: CASSLQDSLNTEAFF

d_call: -
j_call: TRBJ1-5
v_call: TRBV5-4
clone_size: -
cdr3_nt: TGTGCCAGCAGCTCACAGGGTCAGCCCCAGCATTTT
cdr3_aa: CASSSQGQPQHF

d_call: -
j_call: TRBJ2-3
v_call: TRBV7-6
clone_size: -
cdr3_nt: TGTGCCAGCAGCTTAACCCTACTCGGCACAGATACGCAGTATTTT
cdr3_aa: CASSLTLLGTDTQYF

d_call: -
j_call: TRBJ1-4
v_call: TRBV7-8
clone_size: -
cdr3_nt: TGTGCCAGCACCACGAGCTCGGGGTTTAATGAAAAACTGTTTTTT
cdr3_aa: CASTTSSGFNEKLFF

d_call: TRBD1
j_call: TRBJ2-7
v_call: TRBV5-1
clone_size: once
cdr3_nt: TGCGCCAGCACGGAAACAGGGGGCGTCCCCTACGAGCAGTACTTC
cdr3_aa: CASTETGGVPYEQYF

d_call: TRBD1
j_call: TRBJ1-1
v_call: TRBV6-1
clone_size: -
cdr3_nt: TGTGCCAGCAGTGGACAGGGAGGTGGTGAAGCTTTCTTT
cdr3_aa: CASSGQGGGEAFF

d_call: -
j_call: TRBJ2-7
v_call: TRBV18
clone_size: -
cdr3_nt: TGTGCCAGCTCCCTCTTGGGCTCAGGAAGTTCCTACGAGCAGTACTTC
cdr3_aa: CASSLLGSGSSYEQYF

d_call: TRBD2
j_call: TRBJ2-7
v_call: TRBV6-6
clone_size: -
cdr3_nt: TGTGCCAGCAGTTCCTCTACTAGCGGGGGCACCTACGAGCAGTACTTC
cdr3_aa: CASSSSTSGGTYEQYF

d_call: TRBD2
j_call: TRBJ2-3
v_call: TRBV2
clone_size: -
cdr3_nt: TGTGCCAGCATTCTAATCTATAAGGCGGGAGGGCCCGCAGATACGCAGTATTTT
cdr3_aa: CASILIYKAGGPADTQYF

d_call: -
j_call: TRBJ1-4
v_call: TRBV7-9
clone_size: -
cdr3_nt: TGTGCCAGCAGCTTAGGAGGGGGGGAAAGTGGTGAAAAACTGTTTTTT
cdr3_aa: CASSLGGGESGEKLFF

d_call: -
j_call: TRBJ2-2
v_call: TRBV7-8
clone_size: -
cdr3_nt: TGTGCCAGCAGTTCCAATAGGGGCGGGGAGCTGTTTTTT
cdr3_aa: CASSSNRGGELFF

d_call: -
j_call: TRBJ2-7
v_call: TRBV5-8
clone_size: -
cdr3_nt: TGTGCCAGCAGCTTTTCCCGGGAGCAGTACTTC
cdr3_aa: CASSFSREQYF